Following are 32 T cell receptor beta chains from one sample sequenced in a study of CD8 T cells in ankylosing spondylitis. Regarding the study as a whole: Made up of about eight highly homologous variants, a TCR beta motif appeared characteristic of ankylosing spondylitis blood.

For these receptors, no antigen is known. Each CDR3 protein gets one entry after TCRdb re-called the 5' RACE reads with MiXCR. This sample yields roughly 470,000 distinct CDR3 sequences, of which roughly a quarter are seen a single time; roughly 0.9% belongs to the top ten. Sequencing was performed on blood, either unsorted or a sorted T cell fraction (not recorded which). The receptor source for this set is a male donor with ankylosing spondylitis.

The chain uses TRBV20-1 and TRBJ2-7, with D unresolved. The CDR3 has 10 amino acids. V was cut by 5 bases and J by 4 bases, with 6 bases left in between. Germline values: CDR1 DFQATT, CDR2 SNEGSKA (reference sequence). CDR3 protein: CSALDYEQYF. CDR3 DNA: TGCAGTGCTCTGGATTACGAGCAGTACTTC.

This chain links TRBV12-3 or TRBV12-4 with TRBJ2-1; 11 nucleotides match TRBD2. V lost 7 bases, J lost 5 bases, and 7 bases stayed unmatched. The CDR3 has 15 amino acids. CDR3 DNA sequence: TGTGCCAGCAACCGTAGCGGGAGGGACGACAATGAGCAGTTCTTC. It specifies CASNRSGRDDNEQFF.

This clonotype occurred a few times. The V and J genes are TRBV10-3 and TRBJ2-3; 10 bases align to TRBD2. Germline CDR1 and CDR2: ENHRY and SYGVKD. Trimming took 5 bases from V and 4 from J; bases not matched to a gene: 0. This CDR3 region has 13 residues. DNA for the CDR3: TGTGCCATCAGTAGCGGGAGGGCAGATACGCAGTATTTT. Translation: CAISSGRADTQYF.

The chain combines TRBV7-8 with TRBJ2-5; D uncertain. Trimming stripped 3 bases from V and 1 base from J, with 9 bases between. CDR1 is SGHVS and CDR2 is FQNEAQ in the germline V gene. The CDR3 sequence is 14 residues long. CDR3 DNA sequence: TGTGCCAGCAGCTTCCAAGCGATCCAAGAGACCCAGTACTTC. This translates into CASSFQAIQETQYF.

This sequence joins TRBV3-1 and TRBJ1-6; the match to TRBD1 covers 9 bases. V gave up 1 base and J gave up 7 bases; unmatched junction bases: 2. CDR1 LGHDT and CDR2 YNNKEL come from the germline V gene (reference sequence). This CDR3 region has 15 residues. The CDR3 loop reads CASSQGTGVNSPLHF. The DNA for the CDR3 is TGTGCCAGCAGCCAAGGGACAGGGGTGAATTCACCCCTCCACTTT.

In this sample, this clonotype turned up many times. The chain has TRBV7-2 and TRBJ2-5; no definite D call. The ends were cut back, 4 bases at V and 2 bases at J, with 8 bases in the middle. The CDR3 is made up of 13 amino acids. CDR1 SGHTA and CDR2 FQGNSA come from the germline V gene. The CDR3 DNA reads as TGTGCCAGCAGCTCCCACCATCAAGAGACCCAGTACTTC. Encoded protein: CASSSHHQETQYF. The full variable domain, completed using reference TRBV7-2 and TRBJ2-5, is GAGVSQSPSNKVTEKGKDVELRCDPISGHTALYWYRQSLGQGLEFLIYFQGNSAPDKSGLPSDRFSAERTGGSVSTLTIQRTQQEDSAVYLCASSSHHQETQYFGPGTRLLVL.

In its sample, this clonotype was seen many times. This chain connects TRBV27 to TRBJ2-3; a weak D match, TRBD2 (7 bases). The CDR3 has 16 amino acids. Per germline, CDR1 MNHEY and CDR2 SMNVEV (reference sequence). Trimming removed 2 bases from V and 3 bases from J, with 15 bases in between. Here the CDR3 reads CASSLSGGGGTDTQYF. The DNA of the CDR3 is TGTGCCAGCAGTTTAAGCGGAGGGGGGGGTACAGATACGCAGTATTTT.

There are a few counts of this clonotype. The chain employs TRBV5-1 and TRBJ1-4; D is uncertain. Germline V lookup: CDR1 SGHRS, CDR2 YFSETQ. The CDR3 totals 15 residues. The germline V and J ends were trimmed by 1 base and 0 bases, with 7 bases remaining between them. CDR3 amino acids: CASSLIAATNEKLFF. CDR3 nucleotide sequence: TGCGCCAGCAGCTTGATAGCGGCAACTAATGAAAAACTGTTTTTT.

The rearrangement uses TRBV29-1 and TRBJ1-2; 9 bases agree with TRBD1. This CDR3 region has 11 residues. Germline V lookup: CDR1 SQVTM, CDR2 ANQGSEA. V shed 5 bases and J 6 bases; nucleotides not matched to a gene: 1. The CDR3 region is CSVTGGHGYTF. DNA for the CDR3: TGCAGCGTTACAGGGGGCCATGGCTACACCTTC.

This clonotype was detected a few times. V is TRBV29-1 and J is TRBJ2-2, with D perhaps TRBD1 (5 bases). Germline V gives CDR1 SQVTM, CDR2 ANQGSEA. V was shortened by 7 bases and J by 5 bases, with 14 bases between the two germline ends. The CDR3 is 13 amino acids. The CDR3 loop is CSAGTGWTGELFF. The DNA for the CDR3 is TGCAGCGCCGGAACAGGTTGGACCGGGGAGCTGTTTTTT.

The J gene is TRBJ2-2, the V gene TRBV7-9; D unresolved. The germline V gene encodes CDR1 SEHNR and CDR2 FQNEAQ (reference sequence). The CDR3 covers 14 residues. V lost 2 bases and J lost 5, with 9 bases in between. CDR3 loop: CASSLKERTGELFF. The CDR3 DNA is TGTGCCAGCAGCTTAAAAGAGCGAACCGGGGAGCTGTTTTTT.

This clonotype was recorded at least ten times. The V call is TRBV20-1, the J call TRBJ2-1; 15 nucleotides agree with TRBD2. Germline CDR1 and CDR2: DFQATT and SNEGSKA (reference sequence). The CDR3 loop spans 16 amino acids. V lost 1 base and J lost 10; bases outside the gene matches: 8. DNA for the CDR3: TGCAGTGCTAGAGCTGGGACTAGCGGGAGGATCAACGAGCAGTTCTTC. Translation: CSARAGTSGRINEQFF.

The chain combines TRBV3-1 with TRBJ2-3; 7 nucleotides match TRBD2. Germline CDR1 reads LGHDT; CDR2 reads YNNKEL (reference sequence). CDR3 size: 17 residues. The V segment lost 1 base and the J segment 1 base; nucleotides outside the gene matches: 8. CDR3 nucleotides: TGTGCCAGCAGCCAAGTCGGAGGCGGGAGCCGCACAGATACGCAGTATTTT. Amino acids: CASSQVGGGSRTDTQYF.

This clonotype occurred a few times. The chain uses TRBV7-9 and TRBJ2-1; weak D call: TRBD2 (6 bases). Germline CDR1 SEHNR, CDR2 FQNEAQ (reference sequence). Trimming stripped 5 bases from V and 0 bases from J, with 14 bases between. The CDR3 consists of 16 residues. CDR3 in DNA: TGTGCCAGCAGCGCGGGACTTTTCAGCTCCTACAATGAGCAGTTCTTC. It encodes CASSAGLFSSYNEQFF.

The rearrangement uses TRBV27 and TRBJ2-3, with 9 nucleotides matching TRBD2. The CDR3 is 13 residues long. Germline lookup yields CDR1 MNHEY and CDR2 SMNVEV (reference sequence). Trimming cost V 10 bases and J 2 bases; bases outside gene matches: 4. The CDR3: CATTSGTTDTQYF. The CDR3 DNA is TGTGCCACGACTAGCGGAACCACAGATACGCAGTATTTT.

The rearrangement links TRBV20-1 to TRBJ1-1; D might be TRBD1 (6 bases). Germline CDR1 reads DFQATT; CDR2 reads SNEGSKA (reference sequence). The V and J ends lost 5 bases and 1 base respectively, with 11 bases between them. This CDR3 contains 13 residues. The CDR3 loop reads CSASAGANTEAFF. The CDR3 DNA is TGCAGTGCTTCAGCGGGGGCGAACACTGAAGCTTTCTTT.

The chain employs TRBV12-3 or TRBV12-4 and TRBJ1-5; D is ambiguous. This CDR3 is 13 amino acids long. The germline V and J ends were trimmed by 0 bases and 6 bases, with 6 bases remaining between them. CDR3 nucleotide sequence: TGTGCCAGCAGTTTAGCGCAGAGTCAGCCCCAGCATTTT. Translation gives CASSLAQSQPQHF.

This clonotype occurred a few times. DNA for the CDR3: TGCAGTGCTCGGACTAGCCCCAATGAGCAGTTCTTC. This codes for CSARTSPNEQFF. The chain links TRBV20-1 to TRBJ2-1; 8 bases are shared with TRBD2. From germline, CDR1 is DFQATT and CDR2 SNEGSKA (reference sequence). This CDR3 is 12 amino acids long. Trimming at V came to 5 bases and at J to 6 bases, leaving 3 bases not matched to a gene.

The sample holds many counts of this clonotype. This chain connects TRBV5-1 to TRBJ2-1; 7 bases match TRBD2. The trim removed 0 bases at V and 6 bases at J, leaving 6 bases unmatched. CDR1 and CDR2 (germline): SGHRS, YFSETQ. The CDR3 spans 15 residues. Here the CDR3 reads CASSLALAATNEQFF. The CDR3 coding sequence is TGCGCCAGCAGCTTGGCCCTAGCGGCTACCAATGAGCAGTTCTTC.

This clonotype was seen ten or more times. The CDR3 DNA follows: TGTGCCACCAGCAGAGAAGGATCGAGATCCGCCAGTGAGCAGTTCTTC. This sequence encodes CATSREGSRSASEQFF. The V gene is TRBV15, the J gene TRBJ2-1; D gene ambiguous. From germline, CDR1 is LNHNV and CDR2 YYDKDF (reference sequence). The V end lost 0 bases, the J end lost 9 bases, and 18 bases lay between the germline ends. The CDR3 is made up of 16 amino acids.

This clonotype has a handful of counts. The chain joins TRBV11-2 to TRBJ2-5, with TRBD1 matching over 8 bases. Germline values: CDR1 SGHAT, CDR2 FQNNGV. Trimming cost V 3 bases and J 0 bases; bases outside gene matches: 3. CDR3 length equals 15 residues. The CDR3 loop is CASSFNRGNQETQYF. The CDR3 bases are TGTGCCAGCAGCTTTAACAGGGGGAACCAAGAGACCCAGTACTTC.

The V gene is TRBV12-3 or TRBV12-4, the J gene TRBJ2-6; D ambiguous. The CDR3 runs to 15 residues. Trimming shortened V by 6 bases and J by 0 bases, and 9 bases separated the two germline ends. CDR3 bases: TGTGCCAGCAGAACCGACGCCTCTGGGGCCAACGTCCTGACTTTC. As protein: CASRTDASGANVLTF.

This clonotype was observed a handful of times. Since no conserved phenylalanine or tryptophan closes the CDR3, a read error is the likely cause. CDR3 bases: TGTGCCAGCAGCTTGAGAGTCAGCGGGGAGCTGTTTTGT. This sequence encodes CASSLRVSGELFC. V is TRBV5-5 and J is TRBJ2-2; D remains ambiguous. This CDR3 is built from 13 residues. Between the trimmed V and J ends, which lost 1 base and 7 bases, there was a span of 8 bases. Germline lookup yields CDR1 SGHKS and CDR2 YYEKEE (reference sequence).

This clonotype was seen ten or more times. The V gene is TRBV7-8, the J gene TRBJ2-2; D perhaps matches TRBD2 (5 bases). This CDR3 spans 14 amino acids. Germline V gene sequence: CDR1 SGHVS, CDR2 FQNEAQ. V was cut by 0 bases and J by 4 bases, with 6 bases left in between. The CDR3 DNA follows: TGTGCCAGCAGCTTAGCGGGAGCCACCGGGGAGCTGTTTTTT. This encodes CASSLAGATGELFF.

Here the CDR3 reads CSAAGAVGALYNEQFF. The CDR3 nucleotides read TGCAGTGCGGCGGGGGCCGTCGGGGCCTTATACAATGAGCAGTTCTTC. This sequence joins TRBV20-1 and TRBJ2-1; D perhaps matches TRBD2 (7 bases). The germline V and J ends were trimmed by 6 bases and 4 bases, with 22 bases remaining between them. The length of the CDR3 is 16 residues. The V gene's germline CDR1 is DFQATT and CDR2 SNEGSKA (reference sequence).

This clonotype was observed a single time. The chain is built from TRBV15 and TRBJ2-7, with D tentatively TRBD2 (6 bases). V was trimmed by 5 bases and J by 2 bases, leaving 16 bases between them. From germline, CDR1 is LNHNV and CDR2 YYDKDF (reference sequence). This CDR3 is built from 15 residues. The CDR3 DNA is TGTGCCACCAGCGACGGCGGGGCCCGAACCTACGAGCAGTACTTC. Translation: CATSDGGARTYEQYF.

This clonotype was observed a handful of times. This chain connects TRBV20-1 to TRBJ1-1; TRBD1 might be the D (6 bases). Trimming pared 6 bases from V and 1 base from J, leaving 15 bases between. CDR1 and CDR2 (germline): DFQATT, SNEGSKA (reference sequence). The CDR3 runs to 14 residues. Here the CDR3 reads CSARPQGWNTEAFF. The DNA for the CDR3 is TGCAGTGCCCGACCACAGGGTTGGAACACTGAAGCTTTCTTT.

Regarding this clonotype: A junction boundary mismatches the germline segment, possibly from a read error. The CDR3 DNA reads TGTGCCAGCAGCCCTAACAGGGAAGGGTACGGGCTCTTC. As protein: CASSPNREGYGLF. This chain uses TRBV6-1 with TRBJ2-1; perhaps TRBD1 as D (6 bases). In germline, CDR1 is MNHNS, CDR2 SASEGT. The CDR3 runs 13 residues.

This clonotype occurred a few times. The chain joins TRBV5-1 to TRBJ2-1, with TRBD2 identical over 10 bases. With 1 base clipped from V and 8 bases from J, the junction kept 6 bases outside the gene matches. Germline V CDR1 and CDR2: SGHRS, YFSETQ. This CDR3 contains 15 residues. CDR3: CASSLFAAGGDEQFF. The DNA for the CDR3 is TGCGCCAGCAGCTTGTTCGCAGCGGGAGGGGATGAGCAGTTCTTC.

At least ten counts were recorded for this clonotype. This CDR3 reads CASSFLQGVNEQFF. The DNA for the CDR3 is TGTGCCAGCAGTTTCCTTCAAGGGGTCAATGAGCAGTTCTTC. V and J are TRBV12-3 or TRBV12-4 and TRBJ2-1; D perhaps matches TRBD1 (5 bases). With 3 bases removed from V and 6 bases from J, the gap between germline ends came to 12 bases. This CDR3 contains 14 residues.

CDR3 nucleotide sequence: TGTGCCATCAGTGAGTCGTGGGGACAGTACTACGAGCAGTACTTC. Translation: CAISESWGQYYEQYF. The genes are TRBV10-3 and TRBJ2-7, with 7 bases that match TRBD1. This CDR3 spans 15 amino acids. With V trimmed by 0 bases and J by 3 bases, 5 bases remained unmatched. Germline-derived CDR1 and CDR2 are ENHRY and SYGVKD.

This clonotype was seen more than once but under ten times. The chain has TRBV14 and TRBJ1-3, with TRBD1 matching over 7 bases. The CDR3 contains 15 residues. Germline V lookup: CDR1 SGHDN, CDR2 FVKESK. V lost 2 bases to trimming and J lost 0 bases; unmatched junction nucleotides: 1. The CDR3 loop is CASSQNRGSGNTIYF. In DNA, the CDR3 is TGTGCCAGCAGCCAAAACAGGGGCTCTGGAAACACCATATATTTT.